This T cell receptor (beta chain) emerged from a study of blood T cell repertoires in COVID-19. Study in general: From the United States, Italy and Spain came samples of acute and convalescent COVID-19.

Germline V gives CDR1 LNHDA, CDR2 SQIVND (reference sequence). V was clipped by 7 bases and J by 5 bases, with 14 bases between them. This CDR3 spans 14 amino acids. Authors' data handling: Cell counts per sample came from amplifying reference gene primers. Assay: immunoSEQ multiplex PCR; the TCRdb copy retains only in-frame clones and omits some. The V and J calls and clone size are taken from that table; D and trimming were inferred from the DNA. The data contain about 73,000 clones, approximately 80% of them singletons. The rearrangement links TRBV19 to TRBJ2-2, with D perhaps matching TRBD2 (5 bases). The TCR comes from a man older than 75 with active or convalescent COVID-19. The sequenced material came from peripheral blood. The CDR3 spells CASNEGDLTGELFF. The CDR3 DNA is TGTGCCAGTAATGAGGGCGATCTTACCGGGGAGCTGTTTTTT.